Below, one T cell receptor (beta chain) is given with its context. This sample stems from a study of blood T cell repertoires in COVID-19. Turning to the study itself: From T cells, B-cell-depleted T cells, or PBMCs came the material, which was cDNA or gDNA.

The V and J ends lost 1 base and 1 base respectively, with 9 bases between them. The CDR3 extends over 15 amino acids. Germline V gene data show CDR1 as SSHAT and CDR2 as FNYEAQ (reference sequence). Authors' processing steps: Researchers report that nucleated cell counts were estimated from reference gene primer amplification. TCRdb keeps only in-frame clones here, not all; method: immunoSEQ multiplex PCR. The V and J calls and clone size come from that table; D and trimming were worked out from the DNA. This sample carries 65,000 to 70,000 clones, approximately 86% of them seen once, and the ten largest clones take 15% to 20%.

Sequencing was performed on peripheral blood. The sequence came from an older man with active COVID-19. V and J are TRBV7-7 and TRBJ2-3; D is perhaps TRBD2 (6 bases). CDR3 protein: CASSLGRAGTDTQYF. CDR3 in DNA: TGTGCCAGCAGCTTAGGGAGGGCCGGCACAGATACGCAGTATTTT.